A selection of T cell receptor beta chains follows, all from one sample in a study of CD8+CD57+ T cells in acquired aplastic anemia. TCRdb re-called the reads through MiXCR, storing one row per CDR3 protein. The sample includes 55,000 to 60,000 distinct CDR3 sequences, roughly three fifths seen only once; the top ten take 15% to 20%. Sequenced: sorted CD4+, CD8+, or CD8+CD57+ T cells (not recorded which) from PBMCs. The receptors originated from a human donor with aplastic anemia. CDR3s include the opening cysteine and the closing phenylalanine or tryptophan. Fields, in order: CDR3 protein, CDR3 DNA, clone size, D gene, V gene, J gene. The D gene is left open where the match is weak. The size entry is marked missing in some rows and otherwise reads once, few, many or a size class.

CASSITSSYEQYF	TGTGCCAGTAGTATAACTAGCTCCTACGAGCAGTACTTC	NA	NA	TRBV19	TRBJ2-7
CSATGTSYEQYF	TGCAGCGCGACCGGGACAAGCTACGAGCAGTACTTC	few	NA	TRBV29-1	TRBJ2-7
CSARDTGGTYMNTEAFF	TGCAGTGCTAGAGATACGGGGGGGACCTATATGAACACTGAAGCTTTCTTT	NA	NA	TRBV20-1	TRBJ1-1
CASGDRLDPHF	TGTGCCAGCGGTGATAGGCTGGACCCCCACTTT	NA	NA	TRBV2	TRBJ1-6
CASSESDRIGGEQFF	TGTGCCAGCAGTGAATCCGACCGAATAGGGGGGGAGCAGTTCTTC	many	NA	TRBV6-1	TRBJ2-1
CASSQETSRSYEQYF	TGTGCCAGCAGCCAAGAAACGAGTCGCTCCTACGAGCAGTACTTC	NA	NA	TRBV3-1	TRBJ2-7
CASSISASADTQYF	TGTGCCAGTAGTATCTCGGCCAGCGCAGATACGCAGTATTTT	NA	NA	TRBV19	TRBJ2-3
CAISARGPYGYTF	TGTGCCATCAGTGCTAGGGGGCCTTATGGCTACACCTTC	NA	TRBD1	TRBV10-3	TRBJ1-2
CASSESNGGPVFF	TGCGCCAGCAGTGAGTCCAATGGGGGCCCGGTCTTCTTC	NA	NA	TRBV10-2	TRBJ2-1
CASRDTYNSPLHF	TGTGCCAGTAGAGATACCTATAATTCACCCCTCCACTTT	NA	NA	TRBV19	TRBJ1-6
CASSRLRGQGALYTF	TGTGCCAGTAGTCGGCTCCGGGGACAGGGGGCACTCTACACCTTC	NA	TRBD1	TRBV19	TRBJ1-2
CASSDQTGGNYGYTF	TGTGCCAGCAGTGACCAGACAGGGGGCAACTATGGCTACACCTTC	medium-sized	TRBD1	TRBV25-1	TRBJ1-2
CASSLLPPKGATTEAFF	TGTGCCAGCAGCTTGTTGCCTCCAAAGGGGGCGACCACTGAAGCTTTCTTT	many	TRBD1	TRBV5-4	TRBJ1-1
CATSGRQGTVTDTQYF	TGTGCCACCAGCGGCCGACAGGGGACTGTGACAGATACGCAGTATTTT	NA	TRBD1	TRBV15	TRBJ2-3
CASSVQGLTDTQYF	TGTGCCAGCAGCGTACAGGGACTCACAGATACGCAGTATTTT	NA	NA	TRBV9	TRBJ2-3
CASSRTGPVNEQFF	TGTGCCAGCAGTCGGACGGGTCCTGTGAATGAGCAGTTCTTC	NA	NA	TRBV6-1	TRBJ2-1
CASSLSDRSTDTQYF	TGTGCCAGCAGCTTATCGGACCGAAGCACAGATACGCAGTATTTT	NA	NA	TRBV11-1	TRBJ2-3
CASRDRSGYTF	TGTGCCAGCCGGGACAGGTCCGGCTACACCTTC	few	TRBD1	TRBV2	TRBJ1-2
CASSESATQETQYF	TGTGCCAGCAGTGAGTCAGCCACCCAAGAGACCCAGTACTTC	NA	NA	TRBV10-3	TRBJ2-5
CASSAGEAQHF	TGTGCCAGCAGCGCGGGTGAGGCCCAGCATTTT	medium-sized	NA	TRBV7-9	TRBJ1-5
CASSVGTSGIDEQFF	TGTGCCAGCAGCGTGGGGACTAGCGGCATAGATGAGCAGTTCTTC	NA	TRBD2	TRBV9	TRBJ2-1
CAISDRASADTQYF	TGTGCCATCAGTGACAGGGCCAGCGCAGATACGCAGTATTTT	NA	NA	TRBV10-3	TRBJ2-3
CASVSSGELFF	TGTGCCAGCGTGTCCTCCGGGGAGCTGTTTTTT	once	NA	TRBV25-1	TRBJ2-2
CASSLVGAGANTEAFF	TGTGCCAGCAGCTTGGTGGGGGCAGGGGCTAACACTGAAGCTTTCTTT	many	NA	TRBV5-8	TRBJ1-1
CASSLWSGGHLGDEQFF	TGTGCCAGCAGTCTATGGAGCGGGGGCCATCTTGGGGATGAGCAGTTCTTC	many	TRBD2	TRBV6-2/TRBV6-3	TRBJ2-1
CSGTEYTEAFF	TGCAGCGGGACAGAGTACACTGAAGCTTTCTTT	few	NA	TRBV29-1	TRBJ1-1
CATSREDSSYNERFF	TGTGCCACCAGCAGGGAGGACAGCTCCTACAATGAGCGGTTCTTC	NA	NA	TRBV15	TRBJ2-1
CSASPTLGQNQPQHF	TGCAGTGCTAGCCCGACACTCGGGCAGAATCAGCCCCAGCATTTT	many	NA	TRBV20-1	TRBJ1-5
CASSDRLNEKLFF	TGTGCCAGCTCTGATCGGCTTAATGAAAAACTGTTTTTT	many	NA	TRBV18	TRBJ1-4
CASSPRTGMAPLHF	TGTGCCAGCAGCCCGCGGACGGGGATGGCACCCCTCCACTTT	NA	NA	TRBV9	TRBJ1-6
CASSRIGPTEAFF	TGCGCCAGCAGCCGCATAGGGCCCACTGAAGCTTTCTTT	NA	NA	TRBV7-2	TRBJ1-1
CAISESRDRGETQYF	TGTGCCATCAGTGAGTCGAGGGACAGGGGGGAGACCCAGTACTTC	few	TRBD1	TRBV10-3	TRBJ2-5
CASSNTDTQYF	TGTGCCAGTAGCAACACAGATACGCAGTATTTT	NA	NA	TRBV19	TRBJ2-3
CATSDFLAGETQYF	TGTGCCACCAGTGATTTCCTAGCGGGCGAGACCCAGTACTTC	few	TRBD2	TRBV24-1	TRBJ2-5
CASSGRTSGNGELSF	TGTGCCAGCAGTGGCAGGACTAGCGGTAACGGGGAGCTGTCTTTT	NA	TRBD2	TRBV25-1	TRBJ2-2
CASSSRDSMNYGYTF	TGTGCCAGCAGCTCACGGGACAGTATGAACTATGGCTACACCTTC	NA	TRBD1	TRBV7-8	TRBJ1-2
CASSITSGGYEQYF	TGTGCCAGTAGTATAACTAGCGGGGGGTACGAGCAGTACTTC	NA	TRBD2	TRBV19	TRBJ2-7
CATSTGRGVSTEAFF	TGTGCCACCAGCACTGGTAGGGGGGTCTCCACTGAAGCTTTCTTT	NA	NA	TRBV15	TRBJ1-1
CASSLSGGGRNTEAFF	TGCGCCAGCAGCCTCTCAGGGGGCGGCAGGAACACTGAAGCTTTCTTT	NA	TRBD1	TRBV5-1	TRBJ1-1
CATSDSYGYTF	TGTGCCACCAGTGACAGCTATGGCTACACCTTC	few	NA	TRBV24-1	TRBJ1-2
CASSHAGTTFGYTF	TGTGCCAGCAGCCACGCCGGGACAACCTTTGGCTACACCTTC	many	NA	TRBV6-1	TRBJ1-2
CASSLPGTIQETQYF	TGTGCCAGCAGCTTACCGGGGACCATACAAGAGACCCAGTACTTC	many	NA	TRBV7-9	TRBJ2-5
CATSTAEPTSYEQYF	TGTGCCACCAGCACCGCCGAACCGACTAGCTACGAGCAGTACTTC	NA	NA	TRBV15	TRBJ2-7
CATSRVGGTGYEQYF	TGTGCCACCAGCAGAGTCGGCGGGACGGGGTACGAGCAGTACTTC	NA	NA	TRBV15	TRBJ2-7
CASSLGQNSYEQYF	TGTGCCAGCAGTTTGGGCCAGAACTCCTACGAGCAGTACTTC	NA	NA	TRBV2	TRBJ2-7
CATSRDRGAHEQYF	TGTGCCACCAGCAGAGACCGGGGGGCTCACGAGCAGTACTTC	few	NA	TRBV15	TRBJ2-7
CASSFRTGGMNTEAFF	TGTGCCAGTAGTTTTCGGACAGGGGGAATGAACACTGAAGCTTTCTTT	NA	TRBD1	TRBV19	TRBJ1-1
CASSPPGQGQGYTF	TGTGCCAGCTCACCACCAGGCCAGGGCCAAGGCTACACCTTC	many	NA	TRBV18	TRBJ1-2
CASSLTGTARGLEQYF	TGTGCCAGCAGCCTTACTGGGACAGCTCGTGGGCTCGAGCAGTACTTC	NA	TRBD1	TRBV16	TRBJ2-7
CASRDYEQYF	TGTGCCAGCAGGGACTACGAGCAGTACTTC	NA	NA	TRBV7-9	TRBJ2-7
CASSWDPLEAFF	TGTGCCAGCAGCTGGGACCCTCTTGAAGCTTTCTTT	NA	NA	TRBV27	TRBJ1-1
CASSIGQGAETQYF	TGTGCCAGTAGTATCGGACAGGGGGCGGAGACCCAGTACTTC	NA	TRBD1	TRBV19	TRBJ2-5